The rows below give T cell receptor beta chains drawn from one sample of a study of cytomegalovirus exposure and HLA in healthy donors. The protocol was immunoSEQ multiplex PCR, while the TCRdb copy is restricted to in-frame clones and leaves out a portion. Of around 200,000 clones in the sample, around 81% were seen once. Sequencing used PBMCs. The receptors were gathered from a woman in her forties or fifties in good health and CMV-seropositive. The CDR3 runs from the conserved cysteine through the conserved F or W. D genes are given only for firm matches. Expanded clones are given a class, and other clones once, few, many or no size at all.

v_call,j_call,clone_size,d_call,cdr3_nt,cdr3_aa
TRBV2,TRBJ2-5,-,TRBD1,TGTGCCAGCACAGAGGGGGCCGTAGAGACCCAGTACTTC,CASTEGAVETQYF
TRBV30,TRBJ2-4,-,TRBD1,TGTGCCTGGAATTCGGGACAGGGAAGCGTTCAGTACTTC,CAWNSGQGSVQYF
TRBV19,TRBJ1-2,-,-,TGTGCCAGTAGTATAGCAACAGCCAGGCTCTATGGCTACACCTTC,CASSIATARLYGYTF
TRBV10-1,TRBJ2-3,-,-,TGCGCCAGCAGTGCTAGCACAGATACGCAGTATTTT,CASSASTDTQYF
TRBV18,TRBJ1-6,-,TRBD1,TGTGCCAGCTCAAGGGACAGGGGAGATAATTCACCCCTCCACTTT,CASSRDRGDNSPLHF
TRBV6-5,TRBJ1-1,-,TRBD1,TGTGCCAGCAGTTACAGGGGGCCTCTGAACACTGAAGCTTTCTTT,CASSYRGPLNTEAFF
TRBV10-3,TRBJ2-1,-,TRBD2,TGTGCCATCAGTGAAACTGGGGAGCGGGGGGGCAATGAGCAGTTCTTC,CAISETGERGGNEQFF
TRBV10-3,TRBJ1-4,-,-,TGTGCCATCGGAGCAGACCATAATGAAAAACTGTTTTTT,CAIGADHNEKLFF
TRBV27,TRBJ1-1,once,-,TGTGCCAGCAGGAAAGACACAGGGCTGAACACTGAAGCTTTCTTT,CASRKDTGLNTEAFF
TRBV4-3,TRBJ2-3,-,-,TGCGCCAGCAGCCAAGCTCTCGCCCGGGAGATAAAATTGGTTTATACGCAGTATTTT,CASSQALAREIKLVYTQYF
TRBV6-5,TRBJ1-4,-,-,TGTGCCATTCTCTTGACAGGCGCGGACGAAAAACTGTTTTTT,CAILLTGADEKLFF
TRBV6-5,TRBJ2-5,-,TRBD1,TGTGCCAGCAGGAGACAGGGGCAGCAAGAGACCCAGTACTTC,CASRRQGQQETQYF
TRBV5-1,TRBJ2-3,few,-,TGCGCCAGCAGCTTAGGCCTAGACACAGATACGCAGTATTTT,CASSLGLDTDTQYF
TRBV7-2,TRBJ2-1,-,-,TGTGCCAGCAGCCCATACAATGAGCAGTTCTTC,CASSPYNEQFF
TRBV19,TRBJ1-2,-,-,TGTGCCAGTAGTCACCCTACAGGACATGGCTACACCTTC,CASSHPTGHGYTF
TRBV6-5,TRBJ2-7,once,TRBD1,TGTGCCAGCAGTGACAGGGGGGATTACGAGCAGTACTTC,CASSDRGDYEQYF
TRBV6-6,TRBJ2-7,few,TRBD2,TGTGCCAGCAGTTACACTAGCGGGGGGTACTACGAGCAGTACTTC,CASSYTSGGYYEQYF
TRBV19,TRBJ2-2,-,TRBD2,TGTGCCAGTAACGCCATAGCGGGGGGCCACACCGGGGAGCTGTTTTTT,CASNAIAGGHTGELFF
TRBV27,TRBJ2-3,-,-,TGTGCCAGCAGTGATCGGTTAAGCCCTAGCACAGATACGCAGTATTTT,CASSDRLSPSTDTQYF
TRBV10-3,TRBJ1-2,-,TRBD1,TGTGCCATCAGTGAGCCTGGGGGACAGCGGGGGGCCGGCTATGGCTACACCTTC,CAISEPGGQRGAGYGYTF
TRBV28,TRBJ1-4,few,TRBD1,TGTGCCAGCAGTCCATACTCGCAGGGGGTGGCTAATGAAAAACTGTTTTTT,CASSPYSQGVANEKLFF
TRBV9,TRBJ2-1,-,TRBD2,TGTGCCAGCAGCGCTAGCGGGGGCCTATACAATGAGCAGTTCTTC,CASSASGGLYNEQFF
TRBV19,TRBJ1-2,-,TRBD1,TGTGCCAGTAGTATAGCGGGACAGGGTTCCGACTATGGCTACACCTTC,CASSIAGQGSDYGYTF
TRBV5-5,TRBJ2-7,-,TRBD1,TGTGCCAGCAGCCCCCGACAGGGGGCGCGGAAGGACGAGCAGTACTTC,CASSPRQGARKDEQYF
TRBV6-5,TRBJ1-6,-,-,TGTGCCAGCAGTTATGAGCGGGGGGCGGTAGGTTCACCCCTCCACTTT,CASSYERGAVGSPLHF
TRBV5-4,TRBJ1-3,few,TRBD1,TGTGCCAGCAGCCGGGACAGGGCCAACTCTGGAAACACCATATATTTT,CASSRDRANSGNTIYF
TRBV7-2,TRBJ1-3,-,-,TGTGCCAGCAGCCCCGCCGCGGCAGCCTCTGGAAACACCATATATTTT,CASSPAAAASGNTIYF
TRBV4-3,TRBJ1-6,few,-,TGCGCCAGCAGCCATTACAGGGTTGATTCACCCCTCCACTTT,CASSHYRVDSPLHF
TRBV19,TRBJ2-7,-,TRBD1,TGTGCCAGTAGTACCCGGGACAGGTCCTACGAGCAGTACTTC,CASSTRDRSYEQYF
TRBV7-2,TRBJ2-3,-,-,TGTGCCAGCAGCTCGCGTCCAACCACAGTAAGCACAGATACGCAGTATTTT,CASSSRPTTVSTDTQYF
TRBV6-5,TRBJ1-2,-,TRBD1,TGTGCCAGCAGTTACTCGATTACAGGGGTTGGCTACACCTTC,CASSYSITGVGYTF
TRBV28,TRBJ1-1,-,-,TGTGCCAGCAGAACAGGGTTCACTGAAGCTTTCTTT,CASRTGFTEAFF